Below, 23 T cell receptor beta chains from the same sample are listed, as sequenced in a study of T-cell memory formation after mild COVID-19. TCRdb re-called the 5' RACE reads with MiXCR, one entry per CDR3 protein. Altogether 250,000 to 400,000 distinct CDR3 sequences are present, 13% to 15% being singletons, with the ten largest covering 21%. Source material: PBMCs or a T cell subset sorted from them (not recorded which). The receptors were sampled from a young man who had mild COVID-19 (a few samples of this study predate the infection). Cell type and time point are not known.

In its sample, this clonotype was seen a few times. The chain couples TRBV18 to TRBJ2-1; TRBD2 matches 11 bases. The CDR3 extends over 15 amino acids. The germline CDR1 and CDR2 sequences are KGHSH and LQKENI. With 4 bases clipped from V and 8 bases from J, the junction kept 7 bases outside the gene matches. CDR3 coding DNA: TGTGCCAGCTCACGAACCTCGGGACTAGCGGATGAGCAGTTCTTC. It yields the protein CASSRTSGLADEQFF.

This clonotype was seen a few times. The gene calls are TRBV12-3 or TRBV12-4 and TRBJ2-3; 7 bases agree with TRBD2. The CDR3 is made up of 14 amino acids. The V gene end was trimmed by 7 bases and the J gene end by 2 bases; junction bases not matched to a gene: 6. CDR3 loop: CASNLRGITDTQYF. The CDR3 nucleotides read TGTGCCAGCAACTTGCGGGGGATCACAGATACGCAGTATTTT.

This clonotype has just a few counts. The chain recombines TRBV2 with TRBJ1-1; D not resolved. This CDR3 has 17 residues. V dropped 0 bases and J dropped 0 bases, with 14 bases sitting between them. From germline, CDR1 is SNHLY and CDR2 FYNNEI. The CDR3 DNA is TGTGCCAGCAGTGAAGCGCGGGGAGTAATAATGAACACTGAAGCTTTCTTT. Protein sequence: CASSEARGVIMNTEAFF.

The V call is TRBV12-3 or TRBV12-4, the J call TRBJ1-6; 7 bases align to TRBD1. This CDR3 has 14 amino acids. The ends lost 5 bases at V and 8 bases at J; junction bases unmatched: 6. The CDR3 loop reads CASSPTGADSPLHF. The CDR3 DNA reads TGTGCCAGCAGTCCAACAGGGGCCGATTCACCCCTCCACTTT.

This clonotype was detected only a few times. The chain joins TRBV6-2 or TRBV6-3 to TRBJ1-5; 8 bases map to TRBD1. The CDR3 loop spans 14 amino acids. Per germline, CDR1 MNHEY and CDR2 SVGEGT. V was pared by 2 bases and J by 9 bases, with 6 bases of the junction left unmatched. The CDR3 DNA sequence: TGTGCCAGCAGTTACCGGACAGGGTCAGGGCCCCAGCATTTT. This encodes CASSYRTGSGPQHF.

The chain has TRBV7-9 and TRBJ1-1; the D gene is possibly TRBD1 (5 bases). CDR3 length equals 14 residues. Germline V CDR1 and CDR2: SEHNR, FQNEAQ (reference sequence). Deletions cut 7 bases from V and 0 bases from J, with 12 bases between. The CDR3, as DNA: TGTGCCAGCACGGTTCTGGACATGAACACTGAAGCTTTCTTT. Amino acid sequence: CASTVLDMNTEAFF. The entire variable domain, with the rest obtained from reference TRBV7-9 and TRBJ1-1, is as follows: DTGVSQNPRHKITKRGQNVTFRCDPISEHNRLYWYRQTLGQGPEFLTYFQNEAQLEKSRLLSDRFSAERPKGSFSTLEIQRTEQGDSAMYLCASTVLDMNTEAFFGQGTRLTVV.

The J gene is TRBJ2-5, the V gene TRBV9; 8 positions agree with TRBD2. V dropped 3 bases and J dropped 2; count of bases not matched to a gene: 9. Germline-derived CDR1 and CDR2 are SGDLS and YYNGEE. The CDR3 covers 16 residues. In nucleotides, the CDR3 is TGTGCCAGCAGCGCCCGGGGGGGCACAGTTCAAGAGACCCAGTACTTC. Translation: CASSARGGTVQETQYF.

This clonotype showed up just a few times. The chain links TRBV11-2 to TRBJ2-5, with D unresolved. This CDR3 has 14 residues. V gave up 0 bases and J gave up 6 bases, with 11 bases separating them. Germline-derived CDR1 and CDR2 are SGHAT and FQNNGV. CDR3 sequence reads: CASSLEDNPQTQYF. The CDR3 coding sequence is TGTGCCAGCAGCTTAGAGGATAACCCCCAGACCCAGTACTTC.

V is TRBV2 and J is TRBJ1-1; tentatively, D is TRBD1 (5 bases). The CDR3 has 17 residues. Germline assignment: CDR1 SNHLY and CDR2 FYNNEI. The V and J ends lost 6 bases and 0 bases respectively, with 20 bases between them. CDR3 loop: CASRAPGTSLMNTEAFF. For the CDR3, the DNA is TGTGCCAGCAGGGCCCCCGGGACGTCCCTAATGAACACTGAAGCTTTCTTT. Drawing the rest from reference TRBV2 and TRBJ1-1, the complete variable domain is EPEVTQTPSHQVTQMGQEVILRCVPISNHLYFYWYRQILGQKVEFLVSFYNNEISEKSEIFDDQFSVERPDGSNFTLKIRSTKLEDSAMYFCASRAPGTSLMNTEAFFGQGTRLTVV.

This clonotype appeared a few times. This chain connects TRBV7-2 to TRBJ1-2; no firm D call. CDR3 length: 15 residues. Deletions cut 5 bases from V and 4 bases from J, with 17 bases between. CDR1 is SGHTA and CDR2 is FQGNSA in the germline V gene. In DNA form, the CDR3 reads TGTGCCAGCAGCCCTCAAAAGGGCAGAGCCTATGGCTACACCTTC. It encodes CASSPQKGRAYGYTF.

This clonotype was seen more than once but under ten times. The chain combines TRBV29-1 with TRBJ2-3; TRBD2 aligns across 7 bases. The CDR3 length is 13 residues. Germline-derived CDR1 and CDR2 are SQVTM and ANQGSEA. The V gene end was trimmed by 6 bases and the J gene end by 2 bases; junction bases not matched to a gene: 5. In DNA form, the CDR3 reads TGCAGCGTCTCCGGGACTACCACAGATACGCAGTATTTT. Its translation is CSVSGTTTDTQYF.

This rearrangement joins TRBV18 to TRBJ2-6, with 7 nucleotides matching TRBD1. The CDR3 contains 15 residues. J lost 11 bases, V lost 8 bases, and 15 bases had no gene match. The germline CDR1 and CDR2 sequences are KGHSH and LQKENI. The CDR3 region has the DNA TGTGCCAGCCGAGCGCCGGACAGGACGTTCGACGTCCTGACTTTC. Its protein product is CASRAPDRTFDVLTF.

The chain has TRBV29-1 and TRBJ1-2; no reliable D call. The CDR3 has 14 residues. Germline V gene sequence: CDR1 SQVTM, CDR2 ANQGSEA. V gave up 4 bases and J gave up 2 bases, with 14 bases separating them. The CDR3 sequence is CSVVAQETNYGYTF. The CDR3 DNA sequence: TGCAGCGTTGTGGCGCAGGAAACAAACTATGGCTACACCTTC.

The V call is TRBV3-1, the J call TRBJ2-1; 8 nucleotides agree with TRBD2. Trimming cost V 7 bases and J 4 bases; bases outside gene matches: 9. CDR1 is LGHDT, CDR2 YNNKEL, per germline (reference sequence). The CDR3 loop spans 15 amino acids. The DNA of the CDR3 is TGTGCCAGCACCCGCGGGGGGAATTCATACAATGAGCAGTTCTTC. Translated: CASTRGGNSYNEQFF.

This sequence joins TRBV5-8 and TRBJ2-7; D perhaps matches TRBD2 (5 bases). CDR1 is SGHTS and CDR2 is YDEGEE in the germline V gene. This CDR3 contains 13 residues. V lost 4 bases and J 4 bases, leaving 12 bases between the germline ends. CDR3 DNA: TGTGCCAGCAGCATCAGGCCGGGGTACGAGCAGTACGTC. This codes for CASSIRPGYEQYV.

The rearrangement joins TRBV7-9 to TRBJ2-1; 8 nucleotides align to TRBD2. The CDR3 contains 15 residues. The germline CDR1 and CDR2 sequences are SEHNR and FQNEAQ (reference sequence). Losses at the gene ends were 5 bases for V and 7 bases for J; bases not matched to a gene: 10. The CDR3 DNA sequence: TGTGCCAGCAGCATACAACTAGCGGCGTTGAATGAGCAGTTCTTC. Amino acid sequence: CASSIQLAALNEQFF.

This chain joins TRBV7-2 and TRBJ2-6, with 8 bases lining up with TRBD2. The V gene end was trimmed by 5 bases and the J gene end by 2 bases; junction bases not matched to a gene: 2. Germline CDR1 and CDR2: SGHTA and FQGNSA. There are 15 residues in the CDR3. The CDR3 loop is CASSPGGAGANVLTF. DNA for the CDR3: TGTGCCAGCAGCCCGGGGGGGGCTGGGGCCAACGTCCTGACTTTC.

This clonotype was seen only a few times. This rearrangement joins TRBV7-8 to TRBJ1-5; D possibly corresponds to TRBD1 (6 bases). The CDR3 length is 15 residues. Germline assignment: CDR1 SGHVS and CDR2 FQNEAQ. V lost 5 bases, J lost 4 bases, and 15 bases lay in between. The CDR3 region is CASSPRGSGNQPQHF. The CDR3 DNA follows: TGTGCCAGCAGCCCCAGGGGCTCCGGGAATCAGCCCCAGCATTTT.

This clonotype occurred a few times. This rearrangement joins TRBV27 to TRBJ2-3; D call uncertain. This CDR3 spans 13 amino acids. Trimming cost V 10 bases and J 1 base, with 12 bases left between them. Looked up from germline, CDR1 is MNHEY and CDR2 is SMNVEV (reference sequence). The CDR3 DNA reads TGTGCCACCAAGCTACCAGGCACAGATACGCAGTATTTT. Its protein is CATKLPGTDTQYF.

The chain has TRBV5-6 and TRBJ2-5; possibly TRBD2 for D (5 bases). Germline V gene data show CDR1 as SGHDT and CDR2 as YYEEEE. CDR3 length: 16 amino acids. Trimming took 0 bases from V and 1 from J, leaving 13 bases between them. The CDR3 region is CASSLVGGPSQETQYF. The CDR3 coding sequence is TGTGCCAGCAGCTTGGTAGGCGGGCCATCCCAAGAGACCCAGTACTTC.

The chain has TRBV12-3 or TRBV12-4 and TRBJ1-1; D not resolved. Trimming cost V 6 bases and J 0 bases, with 8 bases left between them. The length of the CDR3 is 13 residues. CDR3 sequence (DNA): TGTGCCAGCAGAGGCGGGATGAACACTGAAGCTTTCTTT. Translation gives CASRGGMNTEAFF.

The gene calls are TRBV20-1 and TRBJ2-7, with 7 bases lining up with TRBD1. V was clipped by 5 bases and J by 1 base; unmatched bases: 8. Germline V gene lookup returns CDR1 DFQATT and CDR2 SNEGSKA (reference sequence). The CDR3 is 14 residues long. The CDR3 DNA reads TGCAGTGCTCTTGACAGGGAAGCGTCCTACGAGCAGTACGTC. It codes for CSALDREASYEQYV.

The gene calls are TRBV7-3 and TRBJ2-2; D ambiguous. Germline V gives CDR1 SGHTA, CDR2 FQGTGA. Trimming stripped 5 bases from V and 2 bases from J, with 12 bases between. This CDR3 is 15 amino acids long. CDR3 sequence reads: CASSLGPTNTGELFF. The DNA for the CDR3 is TGTGCCAGCAGCCTAGGACCCACAAACACCGGGGAGCTGTTTTTT.